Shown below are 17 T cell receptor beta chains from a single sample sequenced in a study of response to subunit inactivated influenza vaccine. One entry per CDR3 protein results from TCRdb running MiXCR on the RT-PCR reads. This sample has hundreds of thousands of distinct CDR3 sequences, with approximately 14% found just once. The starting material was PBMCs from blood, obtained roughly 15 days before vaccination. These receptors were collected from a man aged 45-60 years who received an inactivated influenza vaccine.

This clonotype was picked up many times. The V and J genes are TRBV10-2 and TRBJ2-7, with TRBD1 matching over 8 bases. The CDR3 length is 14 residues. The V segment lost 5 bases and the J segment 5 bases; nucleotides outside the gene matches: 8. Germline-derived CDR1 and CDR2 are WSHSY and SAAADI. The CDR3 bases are TGCGCCAGCAGTATAACAGGGGGTAGGGACGAGCAGTACTTC. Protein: CASSITGGRDEQYF.

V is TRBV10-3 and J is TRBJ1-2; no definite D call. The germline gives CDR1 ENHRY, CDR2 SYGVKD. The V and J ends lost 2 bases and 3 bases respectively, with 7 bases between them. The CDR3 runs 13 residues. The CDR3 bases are TGTGCCATCAGTGAGGAGAGGGACTATGGCTACACCTTC. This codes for CAISEERDYGYTF.

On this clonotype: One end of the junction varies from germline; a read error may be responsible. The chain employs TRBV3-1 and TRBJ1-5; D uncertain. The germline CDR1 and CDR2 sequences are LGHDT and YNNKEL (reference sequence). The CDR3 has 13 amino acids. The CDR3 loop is CANSPYAGQPQHF. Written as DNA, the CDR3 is TGTGCCAACAGCCCTTACGCCGGACAGCCCCAGCATTTT.

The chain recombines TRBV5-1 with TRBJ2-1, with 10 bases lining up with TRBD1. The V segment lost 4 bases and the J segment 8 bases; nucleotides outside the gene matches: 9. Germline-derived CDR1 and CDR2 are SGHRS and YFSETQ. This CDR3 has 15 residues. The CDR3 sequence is CASSLWGQGSDEQFF. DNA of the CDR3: TGCGCCAGCAGCCTGTGGGGACAGGGGTCGGATGAGCAGTTCTTC. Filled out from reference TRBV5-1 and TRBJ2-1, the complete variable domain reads KAGVTQTPRYLIKTRGQQVTLSCSPISGHRSVSWYQQTPGQGLQFLFEYFSETQRNKGNFPGRFSGRQFSNSRSEMNVSTLELGDSALYLCASSLWGQGSDEQFFGPGTRLTVL.

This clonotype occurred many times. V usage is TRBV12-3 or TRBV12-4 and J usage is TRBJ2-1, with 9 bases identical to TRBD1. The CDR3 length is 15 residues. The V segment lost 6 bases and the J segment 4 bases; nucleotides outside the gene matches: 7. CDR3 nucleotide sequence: TGTGCCAGCAGACGTCCCGGGACAGGGTACAATGAGCAGTTCTTC. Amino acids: CASRRPGTGYNEQFF.

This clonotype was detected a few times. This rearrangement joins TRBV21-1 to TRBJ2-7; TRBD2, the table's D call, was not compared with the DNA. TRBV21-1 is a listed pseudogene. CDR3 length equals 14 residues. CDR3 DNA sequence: TGTGCCAGCAGCAAAGCTAGCGGGAGCGACGAGCAGTACTTC. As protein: CASSKASGSDEQYF.

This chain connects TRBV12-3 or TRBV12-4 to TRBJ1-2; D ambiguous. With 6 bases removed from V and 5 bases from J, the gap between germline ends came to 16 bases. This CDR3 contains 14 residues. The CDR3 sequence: CASSSSGAGYGYTF. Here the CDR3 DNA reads TGTGCCAGCAGCTCCTCCGGAGCGGGATATGGCTACACCTTC.

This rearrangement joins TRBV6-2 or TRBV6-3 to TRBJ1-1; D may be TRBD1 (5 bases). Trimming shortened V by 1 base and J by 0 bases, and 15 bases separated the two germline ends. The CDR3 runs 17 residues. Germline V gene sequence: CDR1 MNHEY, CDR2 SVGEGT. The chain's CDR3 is CASSYLLRRGMNTEAFF. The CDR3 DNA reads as TGTGCCAGCAGTTACTTATTGCGGAGGGGCATGAACACTGAAGCTTTCTTT.

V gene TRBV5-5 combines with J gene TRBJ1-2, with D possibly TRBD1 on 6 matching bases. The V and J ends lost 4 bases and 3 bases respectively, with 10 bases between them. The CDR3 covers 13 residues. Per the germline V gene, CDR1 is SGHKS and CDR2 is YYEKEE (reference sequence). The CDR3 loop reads CASSTSGDYGYTF. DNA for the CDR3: TGTGCCAGCAGCACATCAGGGGACTATGGCTACACCTTC.

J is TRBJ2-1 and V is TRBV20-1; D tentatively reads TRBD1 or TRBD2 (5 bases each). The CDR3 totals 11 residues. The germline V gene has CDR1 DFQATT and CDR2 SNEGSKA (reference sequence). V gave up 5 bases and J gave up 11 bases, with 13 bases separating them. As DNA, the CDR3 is TGCAGTGCTCCCGGTGGGGGTAAGCAGTTCTTC. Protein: CSAPGGGKQFF.

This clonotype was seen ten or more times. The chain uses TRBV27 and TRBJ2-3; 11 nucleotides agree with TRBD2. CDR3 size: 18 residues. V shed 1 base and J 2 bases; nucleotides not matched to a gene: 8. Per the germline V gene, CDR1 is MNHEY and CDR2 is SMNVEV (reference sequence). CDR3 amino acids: CASSLWVMTSGNTDTQYF. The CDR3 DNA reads TGTGCCAGCAGTTTATGGGTTATGACTAGCGGGAACACAGATACGCAGTATTTT.

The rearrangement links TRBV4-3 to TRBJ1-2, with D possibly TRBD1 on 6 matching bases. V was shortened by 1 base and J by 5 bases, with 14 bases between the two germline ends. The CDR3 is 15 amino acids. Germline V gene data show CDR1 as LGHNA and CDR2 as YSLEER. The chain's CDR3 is CASSQATGAGYGYTF. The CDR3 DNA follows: TGCGCCAGCAGCCAAGCCACGGGGGCTGGGTATGGCTACACCTTC.

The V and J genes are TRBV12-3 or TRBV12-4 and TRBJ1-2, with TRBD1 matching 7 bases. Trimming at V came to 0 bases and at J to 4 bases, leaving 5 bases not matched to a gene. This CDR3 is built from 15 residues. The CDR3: CASSLASGQVYGYTF. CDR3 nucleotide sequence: TGTGCCAGCAGTTTAGCGTCAGGACAGGTCTATGGCTACACCTTC.

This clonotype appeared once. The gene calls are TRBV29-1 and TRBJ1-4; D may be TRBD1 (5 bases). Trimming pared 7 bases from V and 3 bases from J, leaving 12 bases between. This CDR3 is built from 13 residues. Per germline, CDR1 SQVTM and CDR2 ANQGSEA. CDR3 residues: CSARRVSNEKLFF. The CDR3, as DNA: TGCAGCGCACGCAGGGTTTCTAATGAAAAACTGTTTTTT.

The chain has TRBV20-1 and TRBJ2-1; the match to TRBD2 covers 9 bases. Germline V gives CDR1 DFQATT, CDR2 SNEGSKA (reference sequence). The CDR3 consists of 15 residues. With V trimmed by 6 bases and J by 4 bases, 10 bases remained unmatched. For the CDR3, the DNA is TGCAGTGCCTCAGGGGGGCTAGCGGGATACAATGAGCAGTTCTTC. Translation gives CSASGGLAGYNEQFF.

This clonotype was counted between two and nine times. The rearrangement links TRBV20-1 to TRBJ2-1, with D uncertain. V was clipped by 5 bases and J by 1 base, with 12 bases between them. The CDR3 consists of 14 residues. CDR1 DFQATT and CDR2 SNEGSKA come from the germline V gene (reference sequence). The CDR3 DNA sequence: TGCAGTGCTCCCGGTACCGGTTCCTACAATGAGCAGTTCTTC. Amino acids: CSAPGTGSYNEQFF.

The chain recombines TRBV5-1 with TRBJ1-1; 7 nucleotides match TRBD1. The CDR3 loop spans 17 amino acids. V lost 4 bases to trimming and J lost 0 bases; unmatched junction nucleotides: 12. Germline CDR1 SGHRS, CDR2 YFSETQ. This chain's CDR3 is CASSTRYHRGMNTEAFF. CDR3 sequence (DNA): TGCGCCAGCAGCACGAGGTACCACAGGGGAATGAACACTGAAGCTTTCTTT.